This T cell receptor (beta chain) stems from a study of T cells in localized non-small cell lung cancer. Study-level findings and limits: Investigators sequenced only a single tumor region, leaving heterogeneity possible. Higher adjacent-lung clonality was associated with shorter survival. Paired adjacent lung recovered a median around 59 of the top 100 tumor clones. Uninvolved adjacent lung showed higher T cell clonality than tumor.

CDR3 length equals 13 residues. V was pared by 11 bases and J by 4 bases, with 7 bases of the junction left unmatched. Looked up from germline, CDR1 is SNHLY and CDR2 is FYNNEI. Generated by immunoSEQ multiplex PCR, the TCRdb table keeps only in-frame clones and is missing some. The sample contains about 59,000 clones, approximately 90% of which appear only once. Worth noting for this clone: Its specificity is not known.

J is TRBJ2-3 and V is TRBV2; 9 nucleotides line up with TRBD1. This material consisted of peripheral blood, taken before any cancer treatment. The receptor was derived from a man aged 40 to 69 with stage I squamous cell lung carcinoma. CDR3 loop: CAGSTGGSDTQYF. The CDR3 bases are TGTGCCGGGAGTACAGGGGGCTCAGATACGCAGTATTTT.